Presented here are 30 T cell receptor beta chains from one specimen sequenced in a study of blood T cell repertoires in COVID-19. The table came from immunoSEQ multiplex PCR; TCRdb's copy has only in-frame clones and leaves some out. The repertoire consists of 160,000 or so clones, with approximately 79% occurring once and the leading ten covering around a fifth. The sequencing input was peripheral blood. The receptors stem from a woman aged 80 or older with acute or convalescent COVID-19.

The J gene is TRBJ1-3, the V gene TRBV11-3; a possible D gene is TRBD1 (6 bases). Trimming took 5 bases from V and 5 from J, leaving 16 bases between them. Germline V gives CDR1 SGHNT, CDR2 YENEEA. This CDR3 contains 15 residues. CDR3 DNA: TGTGCCAGCAGCGGGGGTTCGGACAGTCGAAACACCATATATTTT. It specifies CASSGGSDSRNTIYF.

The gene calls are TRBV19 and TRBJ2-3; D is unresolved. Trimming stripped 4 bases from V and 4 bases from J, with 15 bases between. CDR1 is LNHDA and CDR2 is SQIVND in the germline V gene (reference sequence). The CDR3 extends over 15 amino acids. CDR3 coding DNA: TGTGCCAGTAGTACTGACTCACGGTTCGCAGATACGCAGTATTTT. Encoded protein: CASSTDSRFADTQYF.

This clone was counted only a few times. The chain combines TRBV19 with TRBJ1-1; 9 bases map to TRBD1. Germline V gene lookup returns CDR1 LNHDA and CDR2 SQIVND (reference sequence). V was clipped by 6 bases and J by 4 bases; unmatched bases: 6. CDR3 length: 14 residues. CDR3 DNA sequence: TGTGCCAGTAGGGACAGGGGACGCGGCACTGAAGCTTTCTTT. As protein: CASRDRGRGTEAFF.

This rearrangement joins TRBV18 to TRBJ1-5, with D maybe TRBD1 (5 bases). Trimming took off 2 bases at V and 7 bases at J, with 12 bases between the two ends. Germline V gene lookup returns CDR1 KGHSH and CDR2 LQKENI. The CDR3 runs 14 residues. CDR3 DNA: TGTGCCAGCTCACCAACTCGGGGGGACCAGCCCCAGCATTTT. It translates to CASSPTRGDQPQHF.

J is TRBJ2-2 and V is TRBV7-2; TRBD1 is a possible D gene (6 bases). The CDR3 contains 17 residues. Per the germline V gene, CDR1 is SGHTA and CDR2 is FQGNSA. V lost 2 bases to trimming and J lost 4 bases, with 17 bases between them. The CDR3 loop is CASSLRFWAGATGELFF. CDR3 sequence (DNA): TGTGCCAGCAGCTTAAGATTCTGGGCAGGGGCCACCGGGGAGCTGTTTTTT.

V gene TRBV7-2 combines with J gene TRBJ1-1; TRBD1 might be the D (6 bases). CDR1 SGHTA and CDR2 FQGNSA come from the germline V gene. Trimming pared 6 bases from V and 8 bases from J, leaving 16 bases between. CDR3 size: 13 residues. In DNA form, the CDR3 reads TGTGCCAGCAGTCCTACAGGGTGGGGCGAAGCTTTCTTT. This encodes CASSPTGWGEAFF.

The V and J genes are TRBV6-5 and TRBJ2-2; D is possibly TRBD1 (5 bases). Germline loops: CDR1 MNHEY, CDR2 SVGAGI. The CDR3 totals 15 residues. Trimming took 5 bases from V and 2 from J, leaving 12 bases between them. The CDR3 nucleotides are TGTGCCAGCAGTACGAGGACAATTAACACCGGGGAGCTGTTTTTT. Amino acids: CASSTRTINTGELFF.

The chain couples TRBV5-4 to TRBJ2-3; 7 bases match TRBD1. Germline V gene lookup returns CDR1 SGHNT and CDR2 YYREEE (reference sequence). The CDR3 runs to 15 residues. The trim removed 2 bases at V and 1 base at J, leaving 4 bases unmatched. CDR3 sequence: CASSLPGQRTDTQYF. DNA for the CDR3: TGTGCCAGCAGCTTACCGGGACAGCGCACAGATACGCAGTATTTT.

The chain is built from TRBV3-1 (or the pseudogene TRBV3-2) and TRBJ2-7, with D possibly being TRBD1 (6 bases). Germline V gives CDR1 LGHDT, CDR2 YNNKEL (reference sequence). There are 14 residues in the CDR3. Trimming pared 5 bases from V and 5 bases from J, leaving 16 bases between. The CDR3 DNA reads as TGTGCCAGCAGCTATTCTTCCACAGGGAACGAGCAGTACTTC. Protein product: CASSYSSTGNEQYF.

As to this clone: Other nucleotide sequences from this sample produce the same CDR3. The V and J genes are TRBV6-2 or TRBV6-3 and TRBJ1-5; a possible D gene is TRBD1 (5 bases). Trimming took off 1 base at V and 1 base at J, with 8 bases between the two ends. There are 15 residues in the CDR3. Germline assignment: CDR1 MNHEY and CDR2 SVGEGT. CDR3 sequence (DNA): TGTGCCAGCAGTTACTTGGGGCGCAGCAATCAGCCCCAGCATTTT. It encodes CASSYLGRSNQPQHF.

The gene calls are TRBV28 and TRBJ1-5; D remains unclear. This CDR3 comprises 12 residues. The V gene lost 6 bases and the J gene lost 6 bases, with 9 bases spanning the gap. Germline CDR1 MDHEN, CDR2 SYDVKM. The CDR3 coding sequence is TGTGCCAGCAGGTCGGGTTTTCAGCCCCAGCATTTT. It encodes CASRSGFQPQHF.

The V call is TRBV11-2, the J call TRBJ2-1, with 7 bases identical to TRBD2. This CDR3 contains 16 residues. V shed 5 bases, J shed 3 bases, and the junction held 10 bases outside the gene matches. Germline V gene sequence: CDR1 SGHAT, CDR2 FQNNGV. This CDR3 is CASSKRTRDYYNEQFF. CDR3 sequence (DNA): TGTGCCAGCAGCAAACGGACTAGAGACTACTACAATGAGCAGTTCTTC.

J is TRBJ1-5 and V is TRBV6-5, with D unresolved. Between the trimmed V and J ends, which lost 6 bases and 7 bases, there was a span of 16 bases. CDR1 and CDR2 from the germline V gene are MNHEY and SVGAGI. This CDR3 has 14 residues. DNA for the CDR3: TGTGCCAGCAGCCCGGGGTCCCGGATCCAGCCCCAGCATTTT. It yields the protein CASSPGSRIQPQHF.

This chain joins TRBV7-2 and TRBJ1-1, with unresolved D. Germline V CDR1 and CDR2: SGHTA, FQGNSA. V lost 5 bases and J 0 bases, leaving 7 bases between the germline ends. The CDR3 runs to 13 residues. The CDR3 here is CASSPLLNTEAFF. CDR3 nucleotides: TGTGCCAGCAGCCCGTTGTTGAACACTGAAGCTTTCTTT.

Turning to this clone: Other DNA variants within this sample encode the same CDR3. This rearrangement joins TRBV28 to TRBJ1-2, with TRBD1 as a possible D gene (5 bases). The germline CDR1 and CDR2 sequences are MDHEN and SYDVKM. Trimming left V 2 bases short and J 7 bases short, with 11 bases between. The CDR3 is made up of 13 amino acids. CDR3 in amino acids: CASSLGQGIGYTF. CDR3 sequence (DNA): TGTGCCAGCAGTTTAGGGCAGGGTATTGGCTACACCTTC.

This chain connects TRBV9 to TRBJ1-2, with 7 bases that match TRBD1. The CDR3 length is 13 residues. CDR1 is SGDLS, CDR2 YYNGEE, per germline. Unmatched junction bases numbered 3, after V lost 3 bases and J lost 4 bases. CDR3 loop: CASSGQGGYGYTF. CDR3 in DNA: TGTGCCAGCAGCGGACAGGGTGGCTATGGCTACACCTTC.

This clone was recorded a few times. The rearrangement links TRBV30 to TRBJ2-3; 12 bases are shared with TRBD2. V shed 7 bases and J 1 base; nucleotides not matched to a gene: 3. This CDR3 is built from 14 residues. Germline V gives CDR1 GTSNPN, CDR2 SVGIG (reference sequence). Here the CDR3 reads CASRLAGGTDTQYF. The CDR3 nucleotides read TGTGCCTCGAGACTAGCGGGAGGCACAGATACGCAGTATTTT.

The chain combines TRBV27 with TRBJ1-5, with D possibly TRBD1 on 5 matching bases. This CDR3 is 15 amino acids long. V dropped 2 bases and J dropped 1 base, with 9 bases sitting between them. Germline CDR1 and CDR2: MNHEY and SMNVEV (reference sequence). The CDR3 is CASSLQGWSNQPQHF. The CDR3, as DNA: TGTGCCAGCAGTTTACAGGGTTGGAGCAATCAGCCCCAGCATTTT.

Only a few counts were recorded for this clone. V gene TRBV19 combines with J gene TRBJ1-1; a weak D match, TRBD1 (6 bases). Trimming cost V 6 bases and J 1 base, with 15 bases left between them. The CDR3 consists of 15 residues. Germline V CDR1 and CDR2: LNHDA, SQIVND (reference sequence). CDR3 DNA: TGTGCCAGTAGGGACAGTTGGGGGTCGAACACTGAAGCTTTCTTT. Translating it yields CASRDSWGSNTEAFF.

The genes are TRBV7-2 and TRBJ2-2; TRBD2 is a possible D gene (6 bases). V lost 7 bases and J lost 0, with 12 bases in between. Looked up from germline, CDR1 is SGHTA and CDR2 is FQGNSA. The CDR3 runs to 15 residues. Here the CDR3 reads CASTRRGPNTGELFF. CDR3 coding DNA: TGTGCCAGCACCCGGCGGGGCCCGAACACCGGGGAGCTGTTTTTT.

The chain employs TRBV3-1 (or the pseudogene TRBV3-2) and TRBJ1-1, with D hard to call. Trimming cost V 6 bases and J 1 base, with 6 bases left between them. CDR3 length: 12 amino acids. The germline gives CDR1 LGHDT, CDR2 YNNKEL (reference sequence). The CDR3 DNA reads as TGTGCCAGCAGACTTGGGAACACTGAAGCTTTCTTT. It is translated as CASRLGNTEAFF.

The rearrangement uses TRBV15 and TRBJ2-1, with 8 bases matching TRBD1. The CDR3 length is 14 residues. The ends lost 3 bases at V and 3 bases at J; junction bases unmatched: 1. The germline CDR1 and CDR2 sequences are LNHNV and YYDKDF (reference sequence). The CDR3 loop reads CATSSDRGYNEQFF. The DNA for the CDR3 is TGTGCCACCAGCAGCGACAGGGGCTACAATGAGCAGTTCTTC.

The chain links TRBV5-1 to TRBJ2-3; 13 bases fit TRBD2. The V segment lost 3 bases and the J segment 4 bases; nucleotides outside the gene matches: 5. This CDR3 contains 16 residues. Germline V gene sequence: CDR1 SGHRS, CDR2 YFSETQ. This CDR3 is CASSSGLAGASDTQYF. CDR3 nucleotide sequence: TGCGCCAGCAGCTCAGGACTAGCGGGAGCATCAGATACGCAGTATTTT. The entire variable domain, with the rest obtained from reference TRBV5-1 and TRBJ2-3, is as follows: KAGVTQTPRYLIKTRGQQVTLSCSPISGHRSVSWYQQTPGQGLQFLFEYFSETQRNKGNFPGRFSGRQFSNSRSEMNVSTLELGDSALYLCASSSGLAGASDTQYFGPGTRLTVL.

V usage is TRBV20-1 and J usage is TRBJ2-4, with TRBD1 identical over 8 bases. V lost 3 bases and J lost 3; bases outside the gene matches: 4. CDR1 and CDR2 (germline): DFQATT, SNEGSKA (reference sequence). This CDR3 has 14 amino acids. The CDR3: CSASGGTGKNIQYF. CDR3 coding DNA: TGCAGTGCTAGTGGCGGGACAGGCAAAAACATTCAGTACTTC.

CDR3 sequence reads: CASSLRGLEDTIYF. In DNA, the CDR3 is TGTGCCAGCAGCTTGAGGGGGCTCGAGGACACCATATATTTT. The chain links TRBV5-5 to TRBJ1-3; 7 nucleotides line up with TRBD1. Per the germline V gene, CDR1 is SGHKS and CDR2 is YYEKEE (reference sequence). The CDR3 spans 14 residues. With 1 base clipped from V and 8 bases from J, the junction kept 6 bases outside the gene matches.

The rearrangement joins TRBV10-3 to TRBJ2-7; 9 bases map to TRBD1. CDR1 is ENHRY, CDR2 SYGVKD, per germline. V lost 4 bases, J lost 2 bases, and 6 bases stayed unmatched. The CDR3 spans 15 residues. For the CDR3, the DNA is TGTGCCATCAGTGTGGGGGGACAGGGAGCCTACGAGCAGTACTTC. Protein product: CAISVGGQGAYEQYF.

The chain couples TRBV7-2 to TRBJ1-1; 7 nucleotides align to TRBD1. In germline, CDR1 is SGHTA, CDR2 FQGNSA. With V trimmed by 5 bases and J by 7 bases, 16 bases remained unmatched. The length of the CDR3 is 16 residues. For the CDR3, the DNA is TGTGCCAGCAGCCCCCAGTTAATCAAAACAGGGGTTGAAGCTTTCTTT. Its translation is CASSPQLIKTGVEAFF.

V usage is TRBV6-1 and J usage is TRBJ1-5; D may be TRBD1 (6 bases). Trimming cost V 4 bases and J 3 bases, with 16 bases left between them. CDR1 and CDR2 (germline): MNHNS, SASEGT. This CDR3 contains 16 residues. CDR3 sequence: CASSGLPTGFNQPQHF. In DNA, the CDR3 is TGTGCCAGCAGTGGACTACCCACAGGGTTCAATCAGCCCCAGCATTTT.

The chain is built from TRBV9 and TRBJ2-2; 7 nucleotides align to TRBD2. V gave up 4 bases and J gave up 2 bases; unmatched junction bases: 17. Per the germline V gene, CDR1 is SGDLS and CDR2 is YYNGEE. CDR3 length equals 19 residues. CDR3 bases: TGTGCCAGCAGCCAAACCCCCCTCGTGGGGGGGGTTAACACCGGGGAGCTGTTTTTT. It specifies CASSQTPLVGGVNTGELFF. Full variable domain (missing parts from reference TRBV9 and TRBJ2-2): DSGVTQTPKHLITATGQRVTLRCSPRSGDLSVYWYQQSLDQGLQFLIQYYNGEERAKGNILERFSAQQFPDLHSELNLSSLELGDSALYFCASSQTPLVGGVNTGELFFGEGSRLTVL.

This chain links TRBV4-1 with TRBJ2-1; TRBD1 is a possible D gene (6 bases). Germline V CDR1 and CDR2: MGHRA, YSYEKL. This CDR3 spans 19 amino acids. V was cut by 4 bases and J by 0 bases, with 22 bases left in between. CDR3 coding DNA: TGCGCCAGCAGCCTTCTGGACAGCCAAACTTCAAGCTCCTACAATGAGCAGTTCTTC. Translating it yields CASSLLDSQTSSSYNEQFF.